The source of this TCR beta chain is a study of neurological immune-mediated disorders. The study's findings and limits: HTLV-1-associated myelopathy had the most TCR clonal expansion, while multiple sclerosis had the least, a level that fell below healthy controls.

For the sorted libraries, roughly 1.1 million CD4+ or CD8+ T cells were used. TCRdb passed the 5' RACE reads through MiXCR, listing each CDR3 protein once. The sample has about 31,000 distinct CDR3 sequences, more than 4% seen once. CDR1 is SGHRS, CDR2 YFSETQ, per germline. This CDR3 is 16 amino acids long. V was cut by 0 bases and J by 2 bases, with 13 bases left in between. This clonotype was seen many times. Its antigen remains unidentified. This sequence joins TRBV5-1 and TRBJ2-3; possible D gene TRBD2, 6 bases. This clonotype originated in a woman aged 40 to 50 in good health. Sequencing used CD4+ T cells from blood. CDR3 region: CASSLGGAGNTDTQYF. The DNA of the CDR3 is TGCGCCAGCAGCTTGGGAGGTGCGGGGAACACAGATACGCAGTATTTT.